This T cell receptor (beta chain) was obtained from a study of blood T cell repertoires in COVID-19. Repertoires were generated with immunoSEQ multiplex PCR, while TCRdb's copy carries only in-frame clones and drops some. The sample records over 100,000 clones, 84% being singletons. Germline lookup yields CDR1 MNHEY and CDR2 SVGAGI. V was trimmed by 10 bases and J by 2 bases, leaving 11 bases between them. This CDR3 has 13 amino acids. V gene TRBV6-5 combines with J gene TRBJ1-4; D gene uncertain. Material: peripheral blood. The TCR was taken from a woman over 75 with active or convalescent COVID-19. The CDR3 is CATNLVTNEKLFF. CDR3 bases: TGTGCCACCAATCTAGTCACTAATGAAAAACTGTTTTTT.